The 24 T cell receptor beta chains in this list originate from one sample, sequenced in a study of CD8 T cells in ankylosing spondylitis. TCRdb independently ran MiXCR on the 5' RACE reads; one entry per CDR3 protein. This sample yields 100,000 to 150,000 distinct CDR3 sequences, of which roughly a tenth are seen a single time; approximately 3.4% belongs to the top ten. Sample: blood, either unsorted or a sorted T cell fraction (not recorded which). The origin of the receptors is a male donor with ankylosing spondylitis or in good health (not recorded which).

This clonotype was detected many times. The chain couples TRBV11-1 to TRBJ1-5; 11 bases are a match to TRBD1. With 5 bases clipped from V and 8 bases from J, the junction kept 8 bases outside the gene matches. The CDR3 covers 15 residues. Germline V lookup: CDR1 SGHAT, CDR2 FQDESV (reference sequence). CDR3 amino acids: CASSEDRGRDKPQHF. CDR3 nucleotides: TGTGCCAGCAGCGAGGACAGGGGGCGCGATAAGCCCCAGCATTTT.

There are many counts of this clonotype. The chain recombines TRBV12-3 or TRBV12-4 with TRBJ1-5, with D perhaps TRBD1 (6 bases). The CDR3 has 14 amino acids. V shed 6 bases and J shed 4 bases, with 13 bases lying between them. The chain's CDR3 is CASSLQGGNQPQHF. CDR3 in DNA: TGTGCCAGCAGCCTACAGGGTGGGAATCAGCCCCAGCATTTT.

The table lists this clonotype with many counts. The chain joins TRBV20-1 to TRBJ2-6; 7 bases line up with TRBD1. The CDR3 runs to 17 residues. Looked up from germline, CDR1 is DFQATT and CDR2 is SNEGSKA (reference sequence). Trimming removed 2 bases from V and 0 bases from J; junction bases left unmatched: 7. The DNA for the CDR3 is TGCAGTGCTAGAAGGGACAGAACTCGCTCTGGGGCCAACGTCCTGACTTTC. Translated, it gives CSARRDRTRSGANVLTF.

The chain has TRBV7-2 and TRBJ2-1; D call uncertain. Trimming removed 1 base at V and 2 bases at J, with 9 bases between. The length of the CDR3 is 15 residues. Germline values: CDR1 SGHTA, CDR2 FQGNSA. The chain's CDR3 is CASSLVSAAYNEQFF. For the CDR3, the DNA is TGTGCCAGCAGCTTAGTTTCGGCGGCCTACAATGAGCAGTTCTTC.

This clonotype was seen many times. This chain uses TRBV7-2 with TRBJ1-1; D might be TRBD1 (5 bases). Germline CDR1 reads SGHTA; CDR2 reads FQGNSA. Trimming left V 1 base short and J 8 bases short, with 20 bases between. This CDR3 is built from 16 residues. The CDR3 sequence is CASSLVGRSWGVEAFF. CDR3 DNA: TGTGCCAGCAGCTTAGTTGGGAGGTCCTGGGGCGTCGAAGCTTTCTTT.

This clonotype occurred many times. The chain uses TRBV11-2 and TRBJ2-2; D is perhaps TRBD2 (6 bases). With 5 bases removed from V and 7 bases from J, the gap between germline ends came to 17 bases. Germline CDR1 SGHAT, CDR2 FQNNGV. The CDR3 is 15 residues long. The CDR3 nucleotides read TGTGCCAGCAGCAAAGTCGGGGGATCGAACGGGGAGCTGTTTTTT. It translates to CASSKVGGSNGELFF.

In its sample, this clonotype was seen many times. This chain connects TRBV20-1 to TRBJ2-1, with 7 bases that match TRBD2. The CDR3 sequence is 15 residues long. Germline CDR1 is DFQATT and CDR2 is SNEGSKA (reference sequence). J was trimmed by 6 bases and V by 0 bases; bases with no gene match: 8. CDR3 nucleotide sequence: TGCAGTGCTAGAGATCGGGGGAGGGCCCCCAATGAGCAGTTCTTC. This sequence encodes CSARDRGRAPNEQFF.

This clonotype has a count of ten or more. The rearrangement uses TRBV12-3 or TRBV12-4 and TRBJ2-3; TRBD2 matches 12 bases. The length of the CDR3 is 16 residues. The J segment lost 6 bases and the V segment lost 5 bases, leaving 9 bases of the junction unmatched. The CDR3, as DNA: TGTGCCAGCAGTCCCCCGACTAGCGGGAGAGGTGATACGCAGTATTTT. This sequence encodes CASSPPTSGRGDTQYF.

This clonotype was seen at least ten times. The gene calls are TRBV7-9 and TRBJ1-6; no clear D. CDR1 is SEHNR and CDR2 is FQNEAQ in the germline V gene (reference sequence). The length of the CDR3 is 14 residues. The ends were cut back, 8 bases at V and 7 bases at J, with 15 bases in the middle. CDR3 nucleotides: TGTGCCAGCCGAGATGGACTGAAGAATTCACCCCTCCACTTT. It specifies CASRDGLKNSPLHF.

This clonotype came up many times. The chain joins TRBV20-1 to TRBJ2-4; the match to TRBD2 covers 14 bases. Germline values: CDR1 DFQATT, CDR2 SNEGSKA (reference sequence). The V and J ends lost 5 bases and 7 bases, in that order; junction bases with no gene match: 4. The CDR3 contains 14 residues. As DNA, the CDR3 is TGCAGTGCTGGACTAGCGGGAGGTTGGAACATTCAGTACTTC. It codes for CSAGLAGGWNIQYF.

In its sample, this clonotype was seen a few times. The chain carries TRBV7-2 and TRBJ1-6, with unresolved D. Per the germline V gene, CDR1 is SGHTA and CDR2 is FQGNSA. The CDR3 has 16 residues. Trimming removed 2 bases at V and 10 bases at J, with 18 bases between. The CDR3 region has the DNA TGTGCCAGCAGCTTAAGTCGGGTGGAGACGGGGTCACCCCTCCACTTT. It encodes CASSLSRVETGSPLHF.

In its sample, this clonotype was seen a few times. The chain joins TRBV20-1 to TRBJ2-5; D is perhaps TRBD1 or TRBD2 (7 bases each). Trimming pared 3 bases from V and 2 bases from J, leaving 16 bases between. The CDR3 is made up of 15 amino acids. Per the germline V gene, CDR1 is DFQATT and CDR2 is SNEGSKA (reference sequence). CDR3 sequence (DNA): TGCAGTGCTAGCCCCAGGGGGGGACTACAAGAGACCCAGTACTTC. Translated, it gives CSASPRGGLQETQYF.

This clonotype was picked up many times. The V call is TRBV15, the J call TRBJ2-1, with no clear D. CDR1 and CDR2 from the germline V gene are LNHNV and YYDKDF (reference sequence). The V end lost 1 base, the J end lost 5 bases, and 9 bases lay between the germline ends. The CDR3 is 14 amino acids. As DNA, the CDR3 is TGTGCCACCAGCAGAGTGAGGCCTAACAATGAGCAGTTCTTC. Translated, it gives CATSRVRPNNEQFF.

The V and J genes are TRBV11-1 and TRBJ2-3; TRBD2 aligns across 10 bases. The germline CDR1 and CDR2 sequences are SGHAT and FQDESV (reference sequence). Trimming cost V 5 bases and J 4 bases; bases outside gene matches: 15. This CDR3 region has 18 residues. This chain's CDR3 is CASSGTRAGGPGADTQYF. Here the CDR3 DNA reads TGTGCCAGCAGCGGCACCCGAGCGGGAGGGCCCGGAGCAGATACGCAGTATTTT.

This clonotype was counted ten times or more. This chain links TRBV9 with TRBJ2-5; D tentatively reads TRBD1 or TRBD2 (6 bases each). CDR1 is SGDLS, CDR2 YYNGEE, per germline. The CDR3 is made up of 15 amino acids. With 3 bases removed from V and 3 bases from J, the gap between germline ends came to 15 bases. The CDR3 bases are TGTGCCAGCAGCGCCTTGGAGGGGACAAAAGAGACCCAGTACTTC. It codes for CASSALEGTKETQYF.

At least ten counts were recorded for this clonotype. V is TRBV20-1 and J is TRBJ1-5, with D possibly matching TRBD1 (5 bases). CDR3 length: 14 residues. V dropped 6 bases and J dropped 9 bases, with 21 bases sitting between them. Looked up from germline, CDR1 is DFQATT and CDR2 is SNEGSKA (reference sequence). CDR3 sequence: CSAPGAGSSRPQHF. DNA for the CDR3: TGCAGTGCGCCCGGGGCGGGTAGTTCCCGGCCCCAGCATTTT.

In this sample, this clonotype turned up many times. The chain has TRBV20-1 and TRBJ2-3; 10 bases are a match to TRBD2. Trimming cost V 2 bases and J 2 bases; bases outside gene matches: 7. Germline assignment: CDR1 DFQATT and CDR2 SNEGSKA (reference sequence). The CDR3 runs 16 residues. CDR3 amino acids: CSARSLAGAHTDTQYF. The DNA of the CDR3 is TGCAGTGCTAGATCGCTAGCGGGAGCACACACAGATACGCAGTATTTT.

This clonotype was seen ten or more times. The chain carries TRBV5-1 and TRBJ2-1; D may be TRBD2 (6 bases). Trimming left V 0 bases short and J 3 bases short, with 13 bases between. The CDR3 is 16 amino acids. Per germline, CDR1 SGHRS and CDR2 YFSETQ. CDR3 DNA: TGCGCCAGCAGCTTGGGTGGGGCGGGACGCTACAATGAGCAGTTCTTC. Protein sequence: CASSLGGAGRYNEQFF.

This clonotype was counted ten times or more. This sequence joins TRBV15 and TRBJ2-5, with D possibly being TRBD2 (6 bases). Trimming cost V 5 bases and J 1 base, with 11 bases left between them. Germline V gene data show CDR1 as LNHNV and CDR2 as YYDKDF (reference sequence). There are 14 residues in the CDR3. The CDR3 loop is CATSARDFQETQYF. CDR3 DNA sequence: TGTGCCACCAGCGCTCGGGACTTCCAAGAGACCCAGTACTTC.

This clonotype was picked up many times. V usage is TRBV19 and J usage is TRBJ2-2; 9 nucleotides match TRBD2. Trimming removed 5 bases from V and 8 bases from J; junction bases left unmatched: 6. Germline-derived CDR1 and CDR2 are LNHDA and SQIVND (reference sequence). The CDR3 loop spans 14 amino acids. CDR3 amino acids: CASSPLAGLGELFF. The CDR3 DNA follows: TGTGCCAGTAGTCCCCTAGCGGGATTAGGGGAGCTGTTTTTT. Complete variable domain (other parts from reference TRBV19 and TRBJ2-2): DGGITQSPKYLFRKEGQNVTLSCEQNLNHDAMYWYRQDPGQGLRLIYYSQIVNDFQKGDIAEGYSVSREKKESFPLTVTSAQKNPTAFYLCASSPLAGLGELFFGEGSRLTVL.

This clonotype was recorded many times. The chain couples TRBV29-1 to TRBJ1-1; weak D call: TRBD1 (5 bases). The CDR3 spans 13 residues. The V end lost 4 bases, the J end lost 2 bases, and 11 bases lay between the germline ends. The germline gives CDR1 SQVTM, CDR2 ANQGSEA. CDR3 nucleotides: TGCAGCGTTGGAGTACAGGCCAACACTGAAGCTTTCTTT. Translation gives CSVGVQANTEAFF.

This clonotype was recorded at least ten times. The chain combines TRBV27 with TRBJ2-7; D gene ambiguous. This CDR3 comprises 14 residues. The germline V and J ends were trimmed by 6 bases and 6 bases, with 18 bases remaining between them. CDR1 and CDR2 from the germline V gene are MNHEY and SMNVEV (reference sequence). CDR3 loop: CASRPLDRLGEQYF. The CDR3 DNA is TGTGCCAGCAGACCCCTGGACCGCTTGGGCGAGCAGTACTTC.

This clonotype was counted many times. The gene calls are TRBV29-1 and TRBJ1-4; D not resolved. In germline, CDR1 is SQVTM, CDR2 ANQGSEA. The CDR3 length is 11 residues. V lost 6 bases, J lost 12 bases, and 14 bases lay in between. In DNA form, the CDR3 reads TGCAGCGTGTTCTGGGATGGGGAACTGTTTTTT. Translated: CSVFWDGELFF.

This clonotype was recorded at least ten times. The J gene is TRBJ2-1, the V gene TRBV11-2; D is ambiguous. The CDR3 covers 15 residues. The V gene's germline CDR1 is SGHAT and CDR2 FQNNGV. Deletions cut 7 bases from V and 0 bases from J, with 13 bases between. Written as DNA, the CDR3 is TGTGCCAGCACCGTAAGTGGGAACTCCTACAATGAGCAGTTCTTC. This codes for CASTVSGNSYNEQFF.